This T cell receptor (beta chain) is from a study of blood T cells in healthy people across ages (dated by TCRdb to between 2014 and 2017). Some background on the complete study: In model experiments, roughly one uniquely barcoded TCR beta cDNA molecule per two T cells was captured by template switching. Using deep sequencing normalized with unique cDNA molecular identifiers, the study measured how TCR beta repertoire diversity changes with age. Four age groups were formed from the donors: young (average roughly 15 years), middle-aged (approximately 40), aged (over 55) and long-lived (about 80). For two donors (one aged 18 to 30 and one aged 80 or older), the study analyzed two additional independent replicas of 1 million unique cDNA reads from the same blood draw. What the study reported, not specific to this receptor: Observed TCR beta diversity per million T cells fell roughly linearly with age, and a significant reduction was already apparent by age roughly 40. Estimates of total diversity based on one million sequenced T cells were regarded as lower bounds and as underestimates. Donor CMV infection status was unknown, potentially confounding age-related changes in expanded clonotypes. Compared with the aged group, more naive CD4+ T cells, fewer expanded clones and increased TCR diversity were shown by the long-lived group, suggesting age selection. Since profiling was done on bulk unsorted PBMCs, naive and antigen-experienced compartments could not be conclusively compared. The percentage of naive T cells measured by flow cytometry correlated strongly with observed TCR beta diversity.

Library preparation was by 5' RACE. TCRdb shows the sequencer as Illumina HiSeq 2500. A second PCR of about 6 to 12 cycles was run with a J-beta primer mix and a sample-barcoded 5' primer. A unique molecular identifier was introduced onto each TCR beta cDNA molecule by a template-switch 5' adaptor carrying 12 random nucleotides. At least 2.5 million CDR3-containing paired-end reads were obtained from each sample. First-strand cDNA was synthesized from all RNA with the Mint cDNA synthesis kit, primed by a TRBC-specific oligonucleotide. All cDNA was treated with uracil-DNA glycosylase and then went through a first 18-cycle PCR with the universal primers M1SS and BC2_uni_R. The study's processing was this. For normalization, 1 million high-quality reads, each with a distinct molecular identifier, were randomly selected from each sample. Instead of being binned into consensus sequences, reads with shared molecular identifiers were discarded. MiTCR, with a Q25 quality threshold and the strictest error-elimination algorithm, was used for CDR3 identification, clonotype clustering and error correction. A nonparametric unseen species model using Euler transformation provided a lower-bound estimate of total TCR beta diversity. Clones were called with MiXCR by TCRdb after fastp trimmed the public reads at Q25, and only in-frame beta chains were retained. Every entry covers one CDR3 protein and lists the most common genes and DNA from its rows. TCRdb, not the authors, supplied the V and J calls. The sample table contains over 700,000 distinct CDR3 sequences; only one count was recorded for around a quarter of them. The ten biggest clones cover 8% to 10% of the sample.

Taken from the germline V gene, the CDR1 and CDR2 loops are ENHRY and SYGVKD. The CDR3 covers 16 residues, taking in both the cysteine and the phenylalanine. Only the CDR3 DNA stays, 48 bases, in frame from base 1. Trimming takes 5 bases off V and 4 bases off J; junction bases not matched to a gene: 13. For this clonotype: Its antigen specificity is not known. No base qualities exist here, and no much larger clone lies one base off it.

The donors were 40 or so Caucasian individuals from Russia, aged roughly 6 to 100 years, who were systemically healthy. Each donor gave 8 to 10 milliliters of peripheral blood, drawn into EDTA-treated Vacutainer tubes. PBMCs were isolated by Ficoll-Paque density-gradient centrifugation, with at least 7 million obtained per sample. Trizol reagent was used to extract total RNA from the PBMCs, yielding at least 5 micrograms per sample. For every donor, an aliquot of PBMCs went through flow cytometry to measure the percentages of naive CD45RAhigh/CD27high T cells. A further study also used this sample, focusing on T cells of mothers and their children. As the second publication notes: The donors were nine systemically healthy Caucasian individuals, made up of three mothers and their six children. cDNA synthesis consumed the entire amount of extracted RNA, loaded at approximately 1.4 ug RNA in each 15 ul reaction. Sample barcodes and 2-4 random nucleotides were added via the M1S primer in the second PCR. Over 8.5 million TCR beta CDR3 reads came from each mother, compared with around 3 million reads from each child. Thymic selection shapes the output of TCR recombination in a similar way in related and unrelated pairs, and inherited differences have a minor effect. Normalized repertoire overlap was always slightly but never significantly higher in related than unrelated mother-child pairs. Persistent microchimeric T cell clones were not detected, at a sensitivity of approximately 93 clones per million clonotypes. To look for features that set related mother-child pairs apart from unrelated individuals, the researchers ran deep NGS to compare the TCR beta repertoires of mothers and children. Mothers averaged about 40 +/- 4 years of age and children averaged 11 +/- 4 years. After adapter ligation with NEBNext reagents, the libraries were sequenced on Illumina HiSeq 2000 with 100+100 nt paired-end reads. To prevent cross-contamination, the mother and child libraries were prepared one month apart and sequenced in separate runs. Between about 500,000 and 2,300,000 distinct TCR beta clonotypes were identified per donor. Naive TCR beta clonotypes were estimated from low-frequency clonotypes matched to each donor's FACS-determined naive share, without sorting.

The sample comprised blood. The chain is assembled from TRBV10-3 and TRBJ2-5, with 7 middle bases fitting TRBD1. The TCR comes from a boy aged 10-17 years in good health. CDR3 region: CAISRSTDRARETQYF. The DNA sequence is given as TGTGCCATCAGTCGATCGACAGACAGGGCTAGAGAGACCCAGTACTTC.